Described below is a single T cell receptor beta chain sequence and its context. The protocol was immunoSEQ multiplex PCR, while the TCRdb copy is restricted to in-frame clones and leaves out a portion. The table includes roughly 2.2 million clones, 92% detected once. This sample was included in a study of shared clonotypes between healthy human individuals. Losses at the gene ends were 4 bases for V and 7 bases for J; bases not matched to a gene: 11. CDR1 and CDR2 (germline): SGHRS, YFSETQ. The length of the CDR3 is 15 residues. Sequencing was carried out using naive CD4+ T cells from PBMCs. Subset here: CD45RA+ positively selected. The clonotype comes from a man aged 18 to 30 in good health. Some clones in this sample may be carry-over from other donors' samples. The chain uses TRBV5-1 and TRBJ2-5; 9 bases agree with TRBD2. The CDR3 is CASSDTSGLGGTQYF. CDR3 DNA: TGCGCCAGCAGCGATACTAGCGGGCTGGGTGGGACCCAGTACTTC.